The 19 T cell receptor beta chains in this list originate from one sample, sequenced in a study of blood T cell repertoires in COVID-19. Clones were sequenced by immunoSEQ multiplex PCR, and TCRdb holds only the in-frame ones, with some missing. The sample shows about 180,000 clones, about 86% of them seen only once. What was sequenced was peripheral blood. The source of these receptors is a woman aged 70-85 years with COVID-19, enrolled during active disease.

This clone has just one count. The chain combines TRBV10-3 with TRBJ2-7; 7 bases map to TRBD2. Germline V lookup: CDR1 ENHRY, CDR2 SYGVKD. CDR3 length equals 20 residues. The J segment lost 5 bases and the V segment lost 2 bases, leaving 24 bases of the junction unmatched. CDR3 sequence reads: CAISERSRGVAAGEPHEQYF. CDR3 DNA: TGTGCCATCAGTGAGAGAAGCCGGGGTGTTGCGGCGGGAGAACCCCACGAGCAGTACTTC.

As DNA, the CDR3 is TGCGCCAGCAGTCAACCCACAACACCCTCGGAGGCTTGGGTCGGGGAGCTGTTTTTT. This encodes CASSQPTTPSEAWVGELFF. The chain links TRBV23-1 to TRBJ2-2, with a weak D call TRBD2 (5 bases). TRBV23-1 belongs to the ORF category, with a function that is uncertain. The CDR3 is made up of 19 amino acids. Trimming took 2 bases from V and 7 from J, leaving 26 bases between them.

The rearrangement links TRBV7-3 to TRBJ2-1; 7 positions match TRBD2. V shed 5 bases, J shed 5 bases, and the junction held 9 bases outside the gene matches. The CDR3 consists of 15 residues. Germline V lookup: CDR1 SGHTA, CDR2 FQGTGA. CDR3 sequence: CASSLSSGTNNEQFF. CDR3 nucleotides: TGTGCCAGCAGCCTCTCTAGCGGAACCAACAATGAGCAGTTCTTC.

This clone was detected only once. The chain uses TRBV16 and TRBJ1-3; the D gene is possibly TRBD1 (6 bases). V was trimmed by 4 bases and J by 0 bases, leaving 10 bases between them. The CDR3 consists of 15 residues. Germline assignment: CDR1 KGHSY and CDR2 FQNENV. The CDR3 is CASSPRTVSGNTIYF. CDR3 nucleotide sequence: TGTGCCAGCAGCCCCAGGACAGTCTCTGGAAACACCATATATTTT. The full variable domain, with the rest looked up from reference TRBV16 and TRBJ1-3, is GEEVAQTPKHLVRGEGQKAKLYCAPIKGHSYVFWYQQVLKNEFKFLISFQNENVFDETGMPKERFSAKCLPNSPCSLEIQATKLEDSAVYFCASSPRTVSGNTIYFGEGSWLTVV.

The V gene is TRBV10-3, the J gene TRBJ2-7; 7 bases line up with TRBD2. This CDR3 spans 15 amino acids. Germline V gives CDR1 ENHRY, CDR2 SYGVKD. The V segment lost 3 bases and the J segment 4 bases; nucleotides outside the gene matches: 9. Here the CDR3 DNA reads TGTGCCATCAGTGATGGGGGGGGGACCGGTTACGAGCAGTACTTC. Residues: CAISDGGGTGYEQYF.

The chain employs TRBV5-1 and TRBJ2-1; 7 positions match TRBD2. Germline CDR1 SGHRS, CDR2 YFSETQ. V lost 1 base and J lost 6; bases outside the gene matches: 13. There are 17 residues in the CDR3. CDR3 nucleotide sequence: TGCGCCAGCAGCTTGCCCGCAGGCGGGAGACGGCGCAATGAGCAGTTCTTC. Translation: CASSLPAGGRRRNEQFF.

The gene calls are TRBV19 and TRBJ1-2, with TRBD1 matching over 11 bases. Germline CDR1 is LNHDA and CDR2 is SQIVND (reference sequence). The CDR3 is made up of 14 amino acids. Losses at the gene ends were 3 bases for V and 6 bases for J; bases not matched to a gene: 3. This CDR3 is CASSIPDRGHGYTF. The CDR3 DNA sequence: TGTGCCAGTAGTATCCCGGACAGGGGGCATGGCTACACCTTC. The variable domain in full, with the rest retrieved from reference TRBV19 and TRBJ1-2, is DGGITQSPKYLFRKEGQNVTLSCEQNLNHDAMYWYRQDPGQGLRLIYYSQIVNDFQKGDIAEGYSVSREKKESFPLTVTSAQKNPTAFYLCASSIPDRGHGYTFGSGTRLTVV.

The CDR3 DNA follows: TGTGCCAGCAGCTTAGAGGCTAGCGGGGACATTCAGTACTTC. Amino acid sequence: CASSLEASGDIQYF. The V and J genes are TRBV11-2 and TRBJ2-4; 9 bases align to TRBD2. From germline, CDR1 is SGHAT and CDR2 FQNNGV. This CDR3 comprises 14 residues. The V and J ends lost 0 bases and 8 bases, in that order; junction bases with no gene match: 2. Supplemented by reference TRBV11-2 and TRBJ2-4, the full variable domain reads EAGVAQSPRYKIIEKRQSVAFWCNPISGHATLYWYQQILGQGPKLLIQFQNNGVVDDSQLPKDRFSAERLKGVDSTLKIQPAKLEDSAVYLCASSLEASGDIQYFGAGTRLSVL.

J is TRBJ2-3 and V is TRBV7-3; 13 positions match TRBD2. Germline trimming cut 4 bases from V and 5 bases from J; bases unmatched to any gene: 6. This CDR3 contains 16 residues. Per germline, CDR1 SGHTA and CDR2 FQGTGA. CDR3 protein: CASSSGLAGAKDTQYF. CDR3 DNA: TGTGCCAGCAGCTCCGGACTAGCGGGAGCGAAAGATACGCAGTATTTT.

Here the CDR3 DNA reads TGTGCCAGCAGCTCATTCAGGGGTTCACCCCTCCACTTT. This codes for CASSSFRGSPLHF. This chain connects TRBV7-3 to TRBJ1-6, with a weak D call TRBD1 (6 bases). This CDR3 spans 13 amino acids. Germline CDR1 SGHTA, CDR2 FQGTGA. The V end was cut by 4 bases, the J end by 9 bases, with 10 bases between.

This chain joins TRBV10-3 and TRBJ2-4, with 8 bases fitting TRBD2. V shed 10 bases and J 1 base; nucleotides not matched to a gene: 3. The CDR3 totals 13 residues. Germline V gene lookup returns CDR1 ENHRY and CDR2 SYGVKD. CDR3 DNA sequence: TGTGCCACCCGGGGGGGGGCCAAAAACATTCAGTACTTC. It translates to CATRGGAKNIQYF.

The J gene is TRBJ2-7, the V gene TRBV7-9; TRBD1 is a possible D gene (6 bases). The CDR3 spans 14 residues. CDR1 and CDR2 (germline): SEHNR, FQNEAQ (reference sequence). V was shortened by 4 bases and J by 4 bases, with 14 bases between the two germline ends. CDR3: CASSSRGQGYEQYF. CDR3 nucleotide sequence: TGTGCCAGCAGCTCAAGAGGGCAGGGGTACGAGCAGTACTTC.

The chain combines TRBV5-1 with TRBJ2-5; 7 nucleotides line up with TRBD1. Per the germline V gene, CDR1 is SGHRS and CDR2 is YFSETQ. The ends lost 3 bases at V and 2 bases at J; junction bases unmatched: 10. The CDR3 sequence is 16 residues long. DNA of the CDR3: TGCGCCAGCAGCTCTACCGGGACAGCGTTACAAGAGACCCAGTACTTC. This gives the protein CASSSTGTALQETQYF.

The rearrangement uses TRBV7-2 and TRBJ2-2, with 11 nucleotides matching TRBD2. Per germline, CDR1 SGHTA and CDR2 FQGNSA. The ends lost 6 bases at V and 13 bases at J; junction bases unmatched: 10. The CDR3 runs to 14 residues. The CDR3 reads CASSRVLAGVLLFF. The CDR3 DNA is TGTGCCAGCAGTCGCGTACTAGCGGGAGTATTGCTGTTTTTT.

This chain uses TRBV6-5 with TRBJ2-7; possible D gene TRBD1, 6 bases. This CDR3 has 12 residues. CDR1 is MNHEY and CDR2 is SVGAGI in the germline V gene. V was pared by 5 bases and J by 8 bases, with 13 bases between. The CDR3 coding sequence is TGTGCCAGCAGTCCCGCGAGGGGGAAGCAGTACTTC. Amino acid sequence: CASSPARGKQYF.

The J gene is TRBJ1-2, the V gene TRBV6-5, with D perhaps matching TRBD1 (6 bases). This CDR3 has 12 residues. CDR1 and CDR2 (germline): MNHEY, SVGAGI. Trimming cost V 8 bases and J 7 bases, with 14 bases left between them. CDR3 residues: CASDTGFSGYTF. Here the CDR3 DNA reads TGTGCCAGCGATACAGGGTTCTCTGGCTACACCTTC.

Regarding this clone: The junction does not match germline at one end; this may be a read error. The chain joins TRBV20-1 to TRBJ1-5; no clear D. The CDR3 is 11 amino acids. Germline V lookup: CDR1 DFQATT, CDR2 SNEGSKA (reference sequence). CDR3 residues: CSAREEEPQHF. The CDR3 DNA is TGCAGTGCCAGAGAAGAGGAGCCCCAGCATTTT.

The V gene is TRBV9, the J gene TRBJ1-2, with a tentative D call TRBD1 (6 bases). CDR1 and CDR2 from the germline V gene are SGDLS and YYNGEE. CDR3 length: 13 residues. The V and J ends lost 0 bases and 8 bases respectively, with 11 bases between them. In DNA form, the CDR3 reads TGTGCCAGCAGCGTAGTAGACAGGAGGGGCTACACCTTC. Its protein product is CASSVVDRRGYTF.

The V gene is TRBV6-4, the J gene TRBJ1-2; 10 bases fit TRBD1. V shed 6 bases, J shed 7 bases, and the junction held 8 bases outside the gene matches. CDR3 length: 14 amino acids. From germline, CDR1 is MRHNA and CDR2 SNTAGT. CDR3 sequence (DNA): TGTGCCAGCAGCACCGGGACAGGGGCCTTTGGCTACACCTTC. This gives the protein CASSTGTGAFGYTF.